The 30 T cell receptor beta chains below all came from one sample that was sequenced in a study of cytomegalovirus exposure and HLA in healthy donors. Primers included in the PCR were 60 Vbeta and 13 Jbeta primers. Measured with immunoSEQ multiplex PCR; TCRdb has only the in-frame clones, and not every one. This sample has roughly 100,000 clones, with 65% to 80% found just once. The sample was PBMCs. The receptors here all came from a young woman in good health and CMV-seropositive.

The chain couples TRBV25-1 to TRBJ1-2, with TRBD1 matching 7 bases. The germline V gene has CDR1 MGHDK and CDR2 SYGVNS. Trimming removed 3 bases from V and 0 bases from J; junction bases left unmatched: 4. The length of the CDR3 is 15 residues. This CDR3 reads CASSDPQGANYGYTF. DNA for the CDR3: TGTGCCAGCAGTGACCCCCAGGGGGCTAACTATGGCTACACCTTC.

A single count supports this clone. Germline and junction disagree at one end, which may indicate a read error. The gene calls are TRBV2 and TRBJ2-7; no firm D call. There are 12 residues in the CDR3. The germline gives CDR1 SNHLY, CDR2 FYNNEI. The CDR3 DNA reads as TGTGCCAGCGTCCCCCCGGCAGGCCGGCAGTGGTTC. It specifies CASVPPAGRQWF.

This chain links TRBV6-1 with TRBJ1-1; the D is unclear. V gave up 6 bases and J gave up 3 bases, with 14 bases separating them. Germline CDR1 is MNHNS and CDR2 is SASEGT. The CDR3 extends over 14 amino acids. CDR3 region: CASSVKWSDTEAFF. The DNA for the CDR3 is TGTGCCAGCAGCGTCAAATGGAGTGACACTGAAGCTTTCTTT.

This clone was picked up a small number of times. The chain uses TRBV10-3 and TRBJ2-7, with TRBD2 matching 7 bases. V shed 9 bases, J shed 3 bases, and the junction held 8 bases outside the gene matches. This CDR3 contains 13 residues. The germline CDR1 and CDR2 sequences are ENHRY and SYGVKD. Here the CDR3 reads CAMRESGRYEQYF. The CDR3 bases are TGTGCCATGCGGGAGAGCGGCCGCTACGAGCAGTACTTC.

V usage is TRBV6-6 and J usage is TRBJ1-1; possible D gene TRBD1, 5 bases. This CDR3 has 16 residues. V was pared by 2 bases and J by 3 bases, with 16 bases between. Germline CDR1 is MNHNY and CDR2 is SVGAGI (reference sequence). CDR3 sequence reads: CASSYGTGGGYTEAFF. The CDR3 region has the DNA TGTGCCAGCAGTTACGGAACAGGCGGAGGGTACACTGAAGCTTTCTTT.

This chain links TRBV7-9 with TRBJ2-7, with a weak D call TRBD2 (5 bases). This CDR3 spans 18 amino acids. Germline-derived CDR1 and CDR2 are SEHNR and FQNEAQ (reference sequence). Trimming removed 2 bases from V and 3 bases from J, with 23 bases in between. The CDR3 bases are TGTGCCAGCAGCTTACCCTGGTCCCTGGGGAGACCCAACTACGAGCAGTACTTC. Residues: CASSLPWSLGRPNYEQYF.

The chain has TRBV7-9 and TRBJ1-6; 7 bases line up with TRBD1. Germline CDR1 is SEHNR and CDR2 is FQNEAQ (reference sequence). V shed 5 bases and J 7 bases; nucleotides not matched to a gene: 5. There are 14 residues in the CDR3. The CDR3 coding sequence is TGTGCCAGCAGCCCGGGGACAGCAAATTCACCCCTCCACTTT. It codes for CASSPGTANSPLHF.

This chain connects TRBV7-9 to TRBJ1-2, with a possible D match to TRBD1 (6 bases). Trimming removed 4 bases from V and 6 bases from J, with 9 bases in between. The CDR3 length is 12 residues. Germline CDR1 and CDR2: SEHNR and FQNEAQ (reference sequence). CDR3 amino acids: CASSWGQDGYTF. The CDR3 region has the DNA TGTGCCAGCAGCTGGGGGCAGGATGGCTACACCTTC.

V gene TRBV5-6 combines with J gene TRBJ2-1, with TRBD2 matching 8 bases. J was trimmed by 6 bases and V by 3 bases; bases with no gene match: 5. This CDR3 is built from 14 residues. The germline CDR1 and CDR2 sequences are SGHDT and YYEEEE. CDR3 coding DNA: TGTGCCAGCAGCTGGGTGACTAGCGCCAATGAGCAGTTCTTC. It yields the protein CASSWVTSANEQFF.

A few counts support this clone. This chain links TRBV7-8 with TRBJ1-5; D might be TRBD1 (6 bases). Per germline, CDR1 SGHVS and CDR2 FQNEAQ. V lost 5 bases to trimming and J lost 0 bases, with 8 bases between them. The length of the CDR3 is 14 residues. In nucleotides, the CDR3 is TGTGCCAGCAGCGGACAGTTTAGCAATCAGCCCCAGCATTTT. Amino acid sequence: CASSGQFSNQPQHF. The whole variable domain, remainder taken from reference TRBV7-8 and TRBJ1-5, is GAGVSQSPRYKVAKRGQDVALRCDPISGHVSLFWYQQALGQGPEFLTYFQNEAQLDKSGLPSDRFFAERPEGSVSTLKIQRTQQEDSAVYLCASSGQFSNQPQHFGDGTRLSIL.

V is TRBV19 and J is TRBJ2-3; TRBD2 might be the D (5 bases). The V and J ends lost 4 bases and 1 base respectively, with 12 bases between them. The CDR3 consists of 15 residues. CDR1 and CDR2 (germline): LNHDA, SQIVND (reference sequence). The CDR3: CASSTGFWGTDTQYF. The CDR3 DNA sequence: TGTGCCAGTAGTACGGGGTTCTGGGGCACAGATACGCAGTATTTT.

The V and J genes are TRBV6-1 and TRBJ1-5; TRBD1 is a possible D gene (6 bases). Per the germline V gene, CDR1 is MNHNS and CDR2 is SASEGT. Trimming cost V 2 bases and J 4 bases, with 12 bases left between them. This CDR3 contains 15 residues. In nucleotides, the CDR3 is TGTGCCAGCAGTGAATCTTGGGGGCGGAATCAGCCCCAGCATTTT. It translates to CASSESWGRNQPQHF.

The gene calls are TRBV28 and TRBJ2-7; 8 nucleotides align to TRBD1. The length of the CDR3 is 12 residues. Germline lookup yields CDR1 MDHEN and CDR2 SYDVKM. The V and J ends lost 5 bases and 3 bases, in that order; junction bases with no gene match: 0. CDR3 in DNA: TGTGCCAGCAGTGACAGGGGCTACGAGCAGTACTTC. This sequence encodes CASSDRGYEQYF.

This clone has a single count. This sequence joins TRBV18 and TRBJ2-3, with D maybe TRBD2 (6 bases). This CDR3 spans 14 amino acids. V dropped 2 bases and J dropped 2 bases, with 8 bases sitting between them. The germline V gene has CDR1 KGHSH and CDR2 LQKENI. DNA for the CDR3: TGTGCCAGCTCACCAATAGCGGACACAGATACGCAGTATTTT. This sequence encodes CASSPIADTDTQYF.

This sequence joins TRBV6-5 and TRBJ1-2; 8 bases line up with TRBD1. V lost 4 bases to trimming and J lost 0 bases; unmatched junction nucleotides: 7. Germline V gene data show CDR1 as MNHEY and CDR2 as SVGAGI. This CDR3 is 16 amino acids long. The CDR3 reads CASSSRDRPANYGYTF. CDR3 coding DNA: TGTGCCAGCAGTTCTCGGGACAGGCCAGCTAACTATGGCTACACCTTC.

CDR3 sequence: CASSYSTGEQGLEQFF. Here the CDR3 DNA reads TGTGCCAGCAGTTACTCCACGGGGGAGCAGGGCCTTGAGCAGTTCTTC. The chain joins TRBV6-5 to TRBJ2-1; D is possibly TRBD2 (6 bases). CDR1 is MNHEY and CDR2 is SVGAGI in the germline V gene. The CDR3 totals 16 residues. V lost 0 bases, J lost 9 bases, and 18 bases lay in between.

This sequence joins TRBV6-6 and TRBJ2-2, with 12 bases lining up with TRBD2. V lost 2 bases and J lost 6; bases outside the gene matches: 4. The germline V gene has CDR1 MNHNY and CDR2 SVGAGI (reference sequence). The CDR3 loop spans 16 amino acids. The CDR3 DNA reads TGTGCCAGCAGTTACCCGACTAGCGGGGGTCCCGGGGAGCTGTTTTTT. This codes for CASSYPTSGGPGELFF.

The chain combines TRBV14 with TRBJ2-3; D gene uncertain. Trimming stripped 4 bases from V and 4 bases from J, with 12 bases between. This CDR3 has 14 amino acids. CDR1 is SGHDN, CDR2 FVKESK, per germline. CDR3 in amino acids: CASSLIRSSDTQYF. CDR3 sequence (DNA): TGTGCCAGCAGCCTCATACGGTCGTCAGATACGCAGTATTTT.

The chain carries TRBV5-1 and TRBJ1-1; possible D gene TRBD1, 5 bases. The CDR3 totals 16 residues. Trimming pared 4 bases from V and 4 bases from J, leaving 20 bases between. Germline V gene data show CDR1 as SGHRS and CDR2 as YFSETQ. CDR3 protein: CASSRRGGAEVTEAFF. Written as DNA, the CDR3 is TGCGCCAGCAGCCGAAGGGGTGGGGCTGAGGTCACTGAAGCTTTCTTT.

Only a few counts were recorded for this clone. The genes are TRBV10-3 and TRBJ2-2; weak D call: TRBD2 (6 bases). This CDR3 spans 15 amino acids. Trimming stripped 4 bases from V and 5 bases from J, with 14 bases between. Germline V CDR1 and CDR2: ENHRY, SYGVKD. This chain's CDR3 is CAISARRVQTGELFF. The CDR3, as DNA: TGTGCCATCAGTGCGCGGAGGGTTCAAACCGGGGAGCTGTTTTTT.

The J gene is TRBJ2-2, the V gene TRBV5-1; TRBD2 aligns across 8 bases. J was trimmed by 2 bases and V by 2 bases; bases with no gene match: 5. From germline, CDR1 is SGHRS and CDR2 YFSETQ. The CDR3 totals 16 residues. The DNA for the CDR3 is TGCGCCAGCAGCTTCCTCGGGGGGGCTAACACCGGGGAGCTGTTTTTT. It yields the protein CASSFLGGANTGELFF.

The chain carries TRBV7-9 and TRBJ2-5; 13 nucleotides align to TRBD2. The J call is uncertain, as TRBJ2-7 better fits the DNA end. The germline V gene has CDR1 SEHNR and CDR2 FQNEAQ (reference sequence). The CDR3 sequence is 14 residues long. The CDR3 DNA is TGTGCCAGCAGCCGACTAGCGGGAGGATTCGAGCAGTACTTC. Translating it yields CASSRLAGGFEQYF.

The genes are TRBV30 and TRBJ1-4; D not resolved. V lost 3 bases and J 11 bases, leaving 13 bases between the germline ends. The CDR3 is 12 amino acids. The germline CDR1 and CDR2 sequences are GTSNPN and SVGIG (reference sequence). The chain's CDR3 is CAWSAGLVKLFF. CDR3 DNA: TGTGCCTGGAGCGCCGGACTCGTGAAACTGTTTTTT.

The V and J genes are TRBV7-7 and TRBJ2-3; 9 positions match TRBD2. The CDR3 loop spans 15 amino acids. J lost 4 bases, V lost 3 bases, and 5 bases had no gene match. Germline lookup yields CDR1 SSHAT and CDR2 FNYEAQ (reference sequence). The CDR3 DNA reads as TGTGCCAGCAGCTTTGGCGGGGGGGCAGCAGATACGCAGTATTTT. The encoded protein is CASSFGGGAADTQYF.

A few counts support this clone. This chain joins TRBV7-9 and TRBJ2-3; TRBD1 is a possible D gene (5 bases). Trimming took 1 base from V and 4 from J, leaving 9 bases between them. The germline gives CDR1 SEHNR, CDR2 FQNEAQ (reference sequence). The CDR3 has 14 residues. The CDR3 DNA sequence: TGTGCCAGCAGCTTAGTCACAGGCCCAGATACGCAGTATTTT. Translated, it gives CASSLVTGPDTQYF.

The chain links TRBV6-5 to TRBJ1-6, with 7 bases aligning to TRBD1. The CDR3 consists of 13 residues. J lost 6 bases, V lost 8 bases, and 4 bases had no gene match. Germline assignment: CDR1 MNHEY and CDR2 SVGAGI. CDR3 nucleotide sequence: TGTGCCAGCCACGAGGGGGCTAATTCACCCCTCCACTTT. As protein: CASHEGANSPLHF.

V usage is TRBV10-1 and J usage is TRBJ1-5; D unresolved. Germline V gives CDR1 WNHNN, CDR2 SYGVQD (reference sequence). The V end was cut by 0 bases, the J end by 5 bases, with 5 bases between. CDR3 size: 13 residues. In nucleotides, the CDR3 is TGCGCCAGCAGTGAGTCGACTGATCAGCCCCAGCATTTT. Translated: CASSESTDQPQHF.

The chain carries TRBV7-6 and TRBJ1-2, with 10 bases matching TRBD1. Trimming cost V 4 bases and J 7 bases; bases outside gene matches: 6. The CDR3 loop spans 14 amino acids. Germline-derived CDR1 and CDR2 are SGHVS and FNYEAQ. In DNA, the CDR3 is TGTGCCAGCAGCTACGACAGGGGGCAAAGTGGCTACACCTTC. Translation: CASSYDRGQSGYTF.

This CDR3 is CASSAGTGTYEQYF. In nucleotides, the CDR3 is TGTGCCAGCAGTGCCGGGACAGGGACCTACGAGCAGTACTTC. The V call is TRBV6-1, the J call TRBJ2-7, with 9 bases fitting TRBD1. Losses at the gene ends were 4 bases for V and 2 bases for J; bases not matched to a gene: 3. The germline V gene encodes CDR1 MNHNS and CDR2 SASEGT. The CDR3 totals 14 residues.

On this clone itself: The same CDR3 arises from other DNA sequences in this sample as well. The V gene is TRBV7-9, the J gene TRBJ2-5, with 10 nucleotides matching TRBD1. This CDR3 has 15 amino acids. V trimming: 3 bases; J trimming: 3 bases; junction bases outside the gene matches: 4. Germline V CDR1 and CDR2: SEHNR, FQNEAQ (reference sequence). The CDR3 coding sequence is TGTGCCAGCAGCTTTTGGACAGGGGGTGAAGAGACCCAGTACTTC. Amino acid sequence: CASSFWTGGEETQYF.